This T cell receptor (beta chain) derives from a study of T cell responses to AZD1222 COVID-19 vaccine. The trim removed 1 base at V and 1 base at J, leaving 10 bases unmatched. This CDR3 is 18 amino acids long. CDR1 is LGHDT, CDR2 YNNKEL, per germline (reference sequence). The protocol was immunoSEQ multiplex PCR, while the TCRdb copy is restricted to in-frame clones and leaves out a portion. The sample includes 85,000 to 110,000 clones, 90% of them seen just once. The receptor comes from an adult in good health. The V and J genes are TRBV3-1 (or the pseudogene TRBV3-2) and TRBJ2-1; 7 positions agree with TRBD2. Sequencing was performed on peripheral blood, taken on day 0 of AZD1222 vaccination. The CDR3, as DNA: TGTGCCAGCAGCCAAGGGAGTCCGGGACTAACGTCCTACAATGAGCAGTTCTTC. Translating it yields CASSQGSPGLTSYNEQFF.